The 29 T cell receptor beta chains presented below share a single source sample, sequenced in a study of shared clonotypes between healthy human individuals. Some clones are missing from TCRdb's copy, which holds only in-frame ones; the method was immunoSEQ multiplex PCR. This table holds 2 million to 3 million clones, roughly 93% found once. Sequencing was performed on naive CD4+ T cells from PBMCs. Regarding subset: CD45RA+ positively selected. These receptors were taken from a man aged 18 to 30 in good health. Some clones in this sample may be carry-over from other donors' samples.

V and J are TRBV2 and TRBJ2-4; 8 nucleotides align to TRBD2. V shed 2 bases, J shed 6 bases, and the junction held 3 bases outside the gene matches. Germline CDR1 and CDR2: SNHLY and FYNNEI. The CDR3 is 14 amino acids. The CDR3 region has the DNA TGTGCCAGCAGTGAACAGCGGGAGTTAAACATTCAGTACTTC. Protein sequence: CASSEQRELNIQYF. The full variable domain, its missing parts supplied by reference TRBV2 and TRBJ2-4, is EPEVTQTPSHQVTQMGQEVILRCVPISNHLYFYWYRQILGQKVEFLVSFYNNEISEKSEIFDDQFSVERPDGSNFTLKIRSTKLEDSAMYFCASSEQRELNIQYFGAGTRLSVL.

The chain employs TRBV29-1 and TRBJ2-5; D is tentatively TRBD1 or TRBD2 (5 bases each). The J call may be in error: the DNA end matches TRBJ2-7 better. The CDR3 has 16 residues. Germline values: CDR1 SQVTM, CDR2 ANQGSEA. The DNA of the CDR3 is TGCAGCGTTGAAGATCCAATCTGGGGTGGGGGTTACGAGCAGTACTTC. Its translation is CSVEDPIWGGGYEQYF.

V gene TRBV9 combines with J gene TRBJ2-5, with 9 bases fitting TRBD2. The V gene end was trimmed by 2 bases and the J gene end by 5 bases; junction bases not matched to a gene: 19. This CDR3 comprises 19 residues. Germline CDR1 and CDR2: SGDLS and YYNGEE. The CDR3 protein is CASSVRGGVLAGALETQYF. The CDR3 DNA reads TGTGCCAGCAGCGTGCGTGGGGGTGTATTAGCGGGAGCCTTGGAGACCCAGTACTTC.

The rearrangement links TRBV25-1 to TRBJ2-1; a weak D match, TRBD2 (6 bases). Trimming removed 2 bases from V and 5 bases from J, with 16 bases in between. This CDR3 has 16 amino acids. Germline V CDR1 and CDR2: MGHDK, SYGVNS. CDR3 sequence (DNA): TGTGCCAGCAGTGAAACGTGGCTAGCGACCGACAATGAGCAGTTCTTC. It is translated as CASSETWLATDNEQFF.

The J gene is TRBJ1-6, the V gene TRBV6-5; the D gene is possibly TRBD1 (5 bases). This CDR3 contains 15 residues. CDR1 MNHEY and CDR2 SVGAGI come from the germline V gene. V gave up 2 bases and J gave up 6 bases, with 11 bases separating them. This CDR3 reads CASSYTGTANSPLHF. CDR3 bases: TGTGCCAGCAGTTACACCGGGACCGCTAATTCACCCCTCCACTTT.

This clone was counted once. The CDR3 protein is CASSNRGLDYGYTF. CDR3 in DNA: TGTGCCAGCAGCAACAGGGGGCTCGACTATGGCTACACCTTC. This chain connects TRBV27 to TRBJ1-2; 9 bases align to TRBD1. The CDR3 has 14 amino acids. Germline lookup yields CDR1 MNHEY and CDR2 SMNVEV (reference sequence). With V trimmed by 6 bases and J by 3 bases, 5 bases remained unmatched.

V gene TRBV5-1 combines with J gene TRBJ2-2; 7 positions match TRBD1. Germline CDR1 is SGHRS and CDR2 is YFSETQ. This CDR3 is built from 15 residues. With 0 bases clipped from V and 4 bases from J, the junction kept 3 bases outside the gene matches. CDR3: CASSLEGQSTGELFF. CDR3 DNA: TGCGCCAGCAGCTTGGAGGGACAGAGCACCGGGGAGCTGTTTTTT.

The genes are TRBV27 and TRBJ2-5; no clear D. V lost 0 bases and J 0 bases, leaving 5 bases between the germline ends. From germline, CDR1 is MNHEY and CDR2 SMNVEV (reference sequence). The CDR3 totals 14 residues. CDR3 in amino acids: CASSLSKYQETQYF. For the CDR3, the DNA is TGTGCCAGCAGTTTATCGAAGTACCAAGAGACCCAGTACTTC.

This sequence joins TRBV19 and TRBJ2-3; 8 nucleotides match TRBD2. The CDR3 runs 15 residues. The germline V gene has CDR1 LNHDA and CDR2 SQIVND (reference sequence). J gave up 1 base and V 4 bases, and 4 bases lay outside the gene matches. CDR3 in amino acids: CASSNAGGRTDTQYF. As DNA, the CDR3 is TGTGCCAGTAGTAATGCGGGAGGACGCACAGATACGCAGTATTTT.

The CDR3 region has the DNA TGTGCCAGCACCTATTACCCCACGGGCGGGAACACTGAAGCTTTCTTT. This encodes CASTYYPTGGNTEAFF. The chain combines TRBV28 with TRBJ1-1, with unresolved D. The CDR3 is 16 amino acids. Germline lookup yields CDR1 MDHEN and CDR2 SYDVKM. The V end lost 7 bases, the J end lost 1 base, and 19 bases lay between the germline ends.

The chain is built from TRBV2 and TRBJ1-4; TRBD1 is a possible D gene (5 bases). Germline V CDR1 and CDR2: SNHLY, FYNNEI. The CDR3 contains 13 residues. V lost 3 bases and J 8 bases, leaving 10 bases between the germline ends. The CDR3 DNA reads TGTGCCAGCAGTGACGAGACAGAGGAAAAACTGTTTTTT. Amino acids: CASSDETEEKLFF.

This rearrangement joins TRBV30 to TRBJ1-2, with D possibly being TRBD1 (5 bases). The V end lost 0 bases, the J end lost 7 bases, and 9 bases lay between the germline ends. CDR1 and CDR2 from the germline V gene are GTSNPN and SVGIG (reference sequence). The CDR3 has 12 amino acids. CDR3 DNA sequence: TGTGCCTGGAGTGTGGGCGGGACTGGCTACACCTTC. Amino acid sequence: CAWSVGGTGYTF.

The chain recombines TRBV4-1 with TRBJ2-2; 12 bases agree with TRBD1. J lost 4 bases, V lost 1 base, and 7 bases had no gene match. Looked up from germline, CDR1 is MGHRA and CDR2 is YSYEKL. The CDR3 has 18 amino acids. This chain's CDR3 is CASSQGGQGARGTGELFF. For the CDR3, the DNA is TGCGCCAGCAGCCAAGGGGGACAGGGGGCGAGAGGCACCGGGGAGCTGTTTTTT.

J is TRBJ2-2 and V is TRBV5-1; tentatively, D is TRBD2 (6 bases). The CDR3 extends over 15 amino acids. V was cut by 2 bases and J by 5 bases, with 13 bases left in between. Germline CDR1 reads SGHRS; CDR2 reads YFSETQ. The CDR3 sequence: CASSFTGEATGELFF. The CDR3 DNA follows: TGCGCCAGCAGCTTTACGGGGGAGGCGACCGGGGAGCTGTTTTTT.

A single count supports this clone. The chain couples TRBV19 to TRBJ1-1; D perhaps matches TRBD1 (5 bases). V shed 5 bases and J shed 5 bases, with 18 bases lying between them. CDR1 is LNHDA, CDR2 SQIVND, per germline (reference sequence). There are 15 residues in the CDR3. The CDR3 coding sequence is TGTGCCAGTAGTCCCCAGGGCGGGGGGAGAACTGAAGCTTTCTTT. Translated: CASSPQGGGRTEAFF.

The rearrangement joins TRBV6-1 to TRBJ2-3; 9 bases are shared with TRBD1. V lost 8 bases and J lost 8; bases outside the gene matches: 14. Germline CDR1 reads MNHNS; CDR2 reads SASEGT. This CDR3 is 15 amino acids long. CDR3 sequence: CASGNGQGRAGTQYF. In nucleotides, the CDR3 is TGTGCCAGCGGAAACGGACAGGGGCGCGCAGGTACGCAGTATTTT.

This chain uses TRBV4-3 with TRBJ2-7, with unresolved D. V was cut by 4 bases and J by 2 bases, with 9 bases left in between. This CDR3 has 13 amino acids. Germline assignment: CDR1 LGHNA and CDR2 YSLEER. The chain's CDR3 is CASSLGRPYEQYF. The DNA for the CDR3 is TGCGCCAGCAGCCTTGGCCGGCCCTACGAGCAGTACTTC.

In nucleotides, the CDR3 is TGTGCCAGCTTCGTGACCCAGGGCACTGAAGCTTTCTTT. It yields the protein CASFVTQGTEAFF. The gene calls are TRBV2 and TRBJ1-1, with D possibly matching TRBD1 (5 bases). Deletions cut 8 bases from V and 4 bases from J, with 14 bases between. The CDR3 sequence is 13 residues long. Germline V gene sequence: CDR1 SNHLY, CDR2 FYNNEI.

The chain combines TRBV7-4 with TRBJ1-4; no clear D gene. The CDR3 sequence is 15 residues long. CDR1 SGHVT and CDR2 SQSDAQ come from the germline V gene. V lost 0 bases to trimming and J lost 4 bases, with 9 bases between them. CDR3 in DNA: TGTGCCAGCAGCTTAGCACCTGGTTATAATGAAAAACTGTTTTTT. Translated, it gives CASSLAPGYNEKLFF.

This clone was counted many times. V and J are TRBV6-4 and TRBJ2-1; the match to TRBD2 covers 10 bases. CDR3 length: 16 amino acids. The germline gives CDR1 MRHNA, CDR2 SNTAGT. J gave up 4 bases and V 0 bases, and 3 bases lay outside the gene matches. The CDR3 region is CASSDSPSGGYNEQFF. The DNA of the CDR3 is TGTGCCAGCAGTGACTCGCCTAGCGGGGGATACAATGAGCAGTTCTTC.

The chain employs TRBV15 and TRBJ2-3; maybe TRBD1 (5 bases). V lost 0 bases, J lost 2 bases, and 9 bases lay in between. The CDR3 runs 15 residues. CDR1 and CDR2 from the germline V gene are LNHNV and YYDKDF (reference sequence). CDR3 DNA: TGTGCCACCAGCAGAGATCGGACAAACACAGATACGCAGTATTTT. It is translated as CATSRDRTNTDTQYF.

V usage is TRBV4-2 and J usage is TRBJ1-1; possibly TRBD1 for D (6 bases). V was clipped by 4 bases and J by 0 bases, with 15 bases between them. Germline values: CDR1 LGHNA, CDR2 YNFKEQ. The CDR3 runs to 16 residues. The CDR3 DNA reads as TGTGCCAGCAGCCTACAGCGGGGGGGCATGAACACTGAAGCTTTCTTT. This gives the protein CASSLQRGGMNTEAFF.

V gene TRBV28 combines with J gene TRBJ2-5, with 8 bases aligning to TRBD2. The J segment lost 1 base and the V segment lost 3 bases, leaving 1 base of the junction unmatched. The germline V gene has CDR1 MDHEN and CDR2 SYDVKM. The CDR3 is made up of 14 amino acids. CDR3 in amino acids: CASSFTSGQETQYF. The DNA for the CDR3 is TGTGCCAGCAGTTTCACTAGCGGCCAAGAGACCCAGTACTTC.

The V and J genes are TRBV6-5 and TRBJ1-5, with a weak D call TRBD1 (6 bases). V gave up 5 bases and J gave up 5 bases, with 13 bases separating them. The CDR3 consists of 14 residues. Germline V CDR1 and CDR2: MNHEY, SVGAGI. CDR3 in DNA: TGTGCCAGCAGTCCCGATCGGGGGCATCAGCCCCAGCATTTT. It codes for CASSPDRGHQPQHF.

The genes are TRBV18 and TRBJ2-1; perhaps TRBD2 as D (6 bases). V lost 2 bases and J lost 2, with 7 bases in between. Germline V gene sequence: CDR1 KGHSH, CDR2 LQKENI. This CDR3 comprises 14 residues. CDR3: CASSPWGAYNEQFF. CDR3 nucleotide sequence: TGTGCCAGCTCACCATGGGGGGCCTACAATGAGCAGTTCTTC.

This rearrangement joins TRBV7-3 to TRBJ2-1; no firm D call. In germline, CDR1 is SGHTA, CDR2 FQGTGA. Deletions cut 0 bases from V and 10 bases from J, with 10 bases between. The CDR3 extends over 13 amino acids. The DNA of the CDR3 is TGTGCCAGCAGCTTAACGGCAGGCAAGGAGCAGTTCTTC. Translated: CASSLTAGKEQFF.

This clone has only one observation. The chain employs TRBV5-1 and TRBJ2-1, with D possibly being TRBD2 (5 bases). V was trimmed by 5 bases and J by 6 bases, leaving 15 bases between them. The CDR3 totals 14 residues. Looked up from germline, CDR1 is SGHRS and CDR2 is YFSETQ. The CDR3 here is CASSSLWEFNEQFF. As DNA, the CDR3 is TGCGCCAGCAGTTCCCTATGGGAGTTCAATGAGCAGTTCTTC.

This clone was detected a few times. This rearrangement joins TRBV10-3 to TRBJ1-5, with 7 bases aligning to TRBD1. The J segment lost 6 bases and the V segment lost 6 bases, leaving 8 bases of the junction unmatched. The CDR3 runs to 14 residues. Germline V gene data show CDR1 as ENHRY and CDR2 as SYGVKD. CDR3 sequence (DNA): TGTGCCATCAGCCAGGACAGGATCGGTCAGCCCCAGCATTTT. It is translated as CAISQDRIGQPQHF.

The rearrangement joins TRBV9 to TRBJ2-2; 8 bases line up with TRBD2. This CDR3 region has 15 residues. V shed 2 bases and J 4 bases; nucleotides not matched to a gene: 4. The germline V gene has CDR1 SGDLS and CDR2 YYNGEE. The CDR3 loop is CASSVQREITGELFF. CDR3 bases: TGTGCCAGCAGCGTCCAGCGGGAGATCACCGGGGAGCTGTTTTTT. The complete variable domain, with remaining parts taken from reference TRBV9 and TRBJ2-2, reads DSGVTQTPKHLITATGQRVTLRCSPRSGDLSVYWYQQSLDQGLQFLIQYYNGEERAKGNILERFSAQQFPDLHSELNLSSLELGDSALYFCASSVQREITGELFFGEGSRLTVL.